The 12 T cell receptor beta chains below come from one sample, sequenced in a study of blood T cell repertoires in COVID-19. The protocol was immunoSEQ multiplex PCR, while the TCRdb copy is restricted to in-frame clones and leaves out a portion. The sample has around 140,000 clones, around 82% seen once. The sample comprised PBMCs or T cells enriched from blood (not recorded which). Receptors originate from a woman aged 45-60 years who had recovered from COVID-19.

The CDR3, as DNA: TGTGCCAGCAGTGAAGCCCCCAGGTTTAGCTCTGGGGCCAACGTCCTGACTTTC. It encodes CASSEAPRFSSGANVLTF. The chain employs TRBV2 and TRBJ2-6; D is unresolved. This CDR3 is 18 amino acids long. CDR1 and CDR2 (germline): SNHLY, FYNNEI. Trimming cost V 0 bases and J 0 bases, with 12 bases left between them.

The chain couples TRBV9 to TRBJ1-2, with no clear D. V was trimmed by 3 bases and J by 7 bases, leaving 25 bases between them. The CDR3 sequence is 17 residues long. Germline V CDR1 and CDR2: SGDLS, YYNGEE. The CDR3 sequence is CASSAPRGGVNIGGYTF. In DNA, the CDR3 is TGTGCCAGCAGCGCCCCTCGGGGAGGTGTCAATATAGGTGGCTACACCTTC.

This chain links TRBV10-3 with TRBJ2-7; 9 nucleotides line up with TRBD2. With V trimmed by 0 bases and J by 3 bases, 12 bases remained unmatched. CDR3 length equals 18 residues. Germline V gene sequence: CDR1 ENHRY, CDR2 SYGVKD. The CDR3 loop reads CAISESVAGATIYYEQYF. CDR3 bases: TGTGCCATCAGTGAGTCAGTAGCGGGGGCAACAATTTACTACGAGCAGTACTTC.

This chain links TRBV28 with TRBJ1-5; no clear D. The germline gives CDR1 MDHEN, CDR2 SYDVKM. V was cut by 7 bases and J by 7 bases, with 14 bases left in between. This CDR3 is 13 amino acids long. In nucleotides, the CDR3 is TGTGCCAGCACAGGTTTCGACGGACAGCCCCAGCATTTT. Amino acid sequence: CASTGFDGQPQHF.

The chain joins TRBV11-2 to TRBJ2-2; 7 nucleotides line up with TRBD1. The V gene's germline CDR1 is SGHAT and CDR2 FQNNGV. Trimming removed 1 base from V and 4 bases from J; junction bases left unmatched: 6. The CDR3 consists of 16 residues. Written as DNA, the CDR3 is TGTGCCAGCAGCTTAGGACAGGGTTTTACCACCGGGGAGCTGTTTTTT. It yields the protein CASSLGQGFTTGELFF.

V is TRBV11-2 and J is TRBJ1-1; TRBD1 matches 7 bases. Germline CDR1 SGHAT, CDR2 FQNNGV. The junction had 3 bases not matched to a gene; V was cut back by 0 bases and J by 8 bases. CDR3 length: 13 amino acids. This CDR3 reads CASSLEGGGEAFF. DNA for the CDR3: TGTGCCAGCAGCTTAGAAGGAGGGGGCGAAGCTTTCTTT.

The sample holds a few counts of this clone. The V and J genes are TRBV18 and TRBJ2-3, with D perhaps matching TRBD2 (5 bases). Looked up from germline, CDR1 is KGHSH and CDR2 is LQKENI. The CDR3 runs to 14 residues. V lost 4 bases to trimming and J lost 0 bases, with 8 bases between them. Here the CDR3 DNA reads TGTGCCAGCTCACGAGCGGATAGCACAGATACGCAGTATTTT. This translates into CASSRADSTDTQYF. The whole variable domain, remainder taken from reference TRBV18 and TRBJ2-3, is NAGVMQNPRHLVRRRGQEARLRCSPMKGHSHVYWYRQLPEEGLKFMVYLQKENIIDESGMPKERFSAEFPKEGPSILRIQQVVRGDSAAYFCASSRADSTDTQYFGPGTRLTVL.

The sample holds one count of this clone. The J gene is TRBJ2-3, the V gene TRBV13; D may be TRBD1 (7 bases). V was clipped by 5 bases and J by 5 bases, with 11 bases between them. The CDR3 runs 13 residues. CDR1 and CDR2 (germline): PRHDT, FYEKMQ (reference sequence). In nucleotides, the CDR3 is TGTGCCAGCAGCCCGCAGGGGGGAGATACGCAGTATTTT. Translated: CASSPQGGDTQYF.

The count of this clone is one. This chain joins TRBV7-6 and TRBJ2-7; TRBD1 matches 9 bases. Germline V CDR1 and CDR2: SGHVS, FNYEAQ. The CDR3 spans 17 residues. J was trimmed by 3 bases and V by 3 bases; bases with no gene match: 12. The CDR3 reads CASSLGSSGTGYYEQYV. The CDR3 region has the DNA TGTGCCAGCAGCTTGGGCTCCTCCGGGACAGGGTACTACGAGCAGTACGTC.

V and J are TRBV2 and TRBJ2-3; 13 bases map to TRBD2. CDR1 SNHLY and CDR2 FYNNEI come from the germline V gene. There are 14 residues in the CDR3. After removal of 4 bases from V and 8 bases from J, the junction contained 3 bases not matched to a gene. The CDR3: CASSVTSGGGTQYF. The CDR3 DNA reads TGTGCCAGCAGTGTAACTAGCGGGGGGGGTACGCAGTATTTT.

CDR3 sequence: CAISPQQGMDTEAFF. The CDR3 nucleotides read TGTGCCATCAGTCCCCAACAGGGAATGGACACTGAAGCTTTCTTT. The chain uses TRBV10-3 and TRBJ1-1; possibly TRBD1 for D (6 bases). Germline assignment: CDR1 ENHRY and CDR2 SYGVKD. This CDR3 region has 15 residues. Trimming took 5 bases from V and 3 from J, leaving 16 bases between them.

This chain connects TRBV27 to TRBJ2-7, with 16 nucleotides matching TRBD2. Germline CDR1 and CDR2: MNHEY and SMNVEV (reference sequence). The CDR3 consists of 17 residues. V was pared by 2 bases and J by 2 bases, with 3 bases of the junction left unmatched. CDR3 sequence: CASSLGTSGGAAYEQYF. The CDR3 DNA reads as TGTGCCAGCAGTTTAGGGACTAGCGGGGGGGCCGCCTACGAGCAGTACTTC.